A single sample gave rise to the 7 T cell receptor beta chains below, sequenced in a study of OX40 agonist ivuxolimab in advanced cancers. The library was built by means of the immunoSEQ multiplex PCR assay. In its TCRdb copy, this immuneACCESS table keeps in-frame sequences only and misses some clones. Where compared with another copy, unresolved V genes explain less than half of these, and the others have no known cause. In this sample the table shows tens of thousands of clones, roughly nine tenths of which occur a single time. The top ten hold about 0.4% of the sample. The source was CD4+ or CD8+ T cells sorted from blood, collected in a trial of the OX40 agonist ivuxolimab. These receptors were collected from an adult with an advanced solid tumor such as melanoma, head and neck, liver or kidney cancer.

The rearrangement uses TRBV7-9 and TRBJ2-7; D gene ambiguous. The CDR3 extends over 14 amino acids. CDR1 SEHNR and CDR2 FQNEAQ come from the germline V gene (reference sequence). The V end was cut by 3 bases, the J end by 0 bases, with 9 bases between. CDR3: CASSFDASSYEQYF. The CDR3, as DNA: TGTGCCAGCAGCTTTGACGCGAGCTCCTACGAGCAGTACTTC.

CDR3 coding DNA: TGCAGCGTTGGCGGGAGCACAGATACGCAGTATTTT. It codes for CSVGGSTDTQYF. The chain has TRBV29-1 and TRBJ2-3; D may be TRBD2 (5 bases). CDR1 and CDR2 from the germline V gene are SQVTM and ANQGSEA. V lost 4 bases to trimming and J lost 0 bases, with 5 bases between them. CDR3 length equals 12 residues.

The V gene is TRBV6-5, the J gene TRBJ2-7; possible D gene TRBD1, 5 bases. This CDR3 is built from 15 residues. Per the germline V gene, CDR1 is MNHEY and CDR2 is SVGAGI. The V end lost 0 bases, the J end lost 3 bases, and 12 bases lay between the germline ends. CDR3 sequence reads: CASSYSGQGIYEQYF. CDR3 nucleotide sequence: TGTGCCAGCAGTTACTCGGGGCAGGGAATCTACGAGCAGTACTTC.

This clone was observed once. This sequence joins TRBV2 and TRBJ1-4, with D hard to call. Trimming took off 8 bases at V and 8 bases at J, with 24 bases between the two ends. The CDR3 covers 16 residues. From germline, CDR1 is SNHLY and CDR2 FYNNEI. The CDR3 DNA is TGTGCCAGCTCCGGCGGGGTGTCCAGACTTCAAGAAAAACTGTTTTTT. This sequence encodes CASSGGVSRLQEKLFF.

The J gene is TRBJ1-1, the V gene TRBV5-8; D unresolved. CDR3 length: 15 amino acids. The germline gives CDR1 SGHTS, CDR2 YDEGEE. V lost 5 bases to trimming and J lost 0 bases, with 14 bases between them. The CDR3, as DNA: TGTGCCAGCAGACTGACCCCCGAAATGAACACTGAAGCTTTCTTT. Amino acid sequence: CASRLTPEMNTEAFF.

The CDR3 coding sequence is TGTGCCAGCAGCAAAGCGCTGGGTCCAGCCAAAAACATTCAGTACTTC. Residues: CASSKALGPAKNIQYF. The chain couples TRBV21-1 to TRBJ2-4. TRBV21-1 is termed a pseudogene. This CDR3 has 16 residues.

CDR3 nucleotides: TGTGCCAGCAGCCCGGGGACTGTTAATGAGCAGTTCTTC. Residues: CASSPGTVNEQFF. The rearrangement links TRBV7-7 to TRBJ2-1, with a weak D call TRBD2 (6 bases). Germline loops: CDR1 SSHAT, CDR2 FNYEAQ (reference sequence). Trimming took 5 bases from V and 7 from J, leaving 12 bases between them. The CDR3 is made up of 13 amino acids.